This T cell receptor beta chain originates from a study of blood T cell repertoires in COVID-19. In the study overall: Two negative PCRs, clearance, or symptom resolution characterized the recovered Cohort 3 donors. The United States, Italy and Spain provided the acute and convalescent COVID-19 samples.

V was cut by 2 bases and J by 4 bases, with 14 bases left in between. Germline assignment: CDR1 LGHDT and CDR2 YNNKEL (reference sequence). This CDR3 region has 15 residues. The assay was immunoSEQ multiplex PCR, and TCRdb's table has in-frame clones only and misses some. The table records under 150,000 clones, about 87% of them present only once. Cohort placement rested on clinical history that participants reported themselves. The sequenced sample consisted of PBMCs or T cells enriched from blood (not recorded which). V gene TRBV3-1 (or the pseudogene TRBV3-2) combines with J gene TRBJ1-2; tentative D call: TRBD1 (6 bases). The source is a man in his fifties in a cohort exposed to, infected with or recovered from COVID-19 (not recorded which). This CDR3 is CASSQSRTAAYGYTF. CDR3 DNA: TGTGCCAGCAGCCAATCCCGGACAGCCGCCTATGGCTACACCTTC.